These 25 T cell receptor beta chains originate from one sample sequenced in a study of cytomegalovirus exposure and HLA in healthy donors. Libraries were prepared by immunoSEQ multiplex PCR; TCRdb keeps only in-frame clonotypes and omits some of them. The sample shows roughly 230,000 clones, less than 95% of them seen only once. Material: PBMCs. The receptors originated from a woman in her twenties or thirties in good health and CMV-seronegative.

CDR3 sequence: CASSLDMSYEQYF. DNA of the CDR3: TGTGCCAGCAGCTTAGATATGAGCTACGAGCAGTACTTC. The chain joins TRBV11-2 to TRBJ2-7, with D unclear. There are 13 residues in the CDR3. Germline-derived CDR1 and CDR2 are SGHAT and FQNNGV. The V and J ends lost 0 bases and 3 bases respectively, with 6 bases between them.

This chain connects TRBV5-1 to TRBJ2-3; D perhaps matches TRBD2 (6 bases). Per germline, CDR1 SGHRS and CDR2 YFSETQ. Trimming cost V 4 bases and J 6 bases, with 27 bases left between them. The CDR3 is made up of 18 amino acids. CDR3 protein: CASSSSEVADPKADTQYF. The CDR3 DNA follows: TGCGCCAGCAGCAGCTCCGAGGTAGCGGACCCCAAGGCGGATACGCAGTATTTT.

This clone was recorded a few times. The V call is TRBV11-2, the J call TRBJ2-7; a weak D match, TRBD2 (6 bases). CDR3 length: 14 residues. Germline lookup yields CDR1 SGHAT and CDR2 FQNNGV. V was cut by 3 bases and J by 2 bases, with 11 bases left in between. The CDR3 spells CASSFVSGPYEQYF. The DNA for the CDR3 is TGTGCCAGCAGCTTTGTGAGCGGGCCCTACGAGCAGTACTTC. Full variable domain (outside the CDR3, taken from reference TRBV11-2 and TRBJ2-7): EAGVAQSPRYKIIEKRQSVAFWCNPISGHATLYWYQQILGQGPKLLIQFQNNGVVDDSQLPKDRFSAERLKGVDSTLKIQPAKLEDSAVYLCASSFVSGPYEQYFGPGTRLTVT.

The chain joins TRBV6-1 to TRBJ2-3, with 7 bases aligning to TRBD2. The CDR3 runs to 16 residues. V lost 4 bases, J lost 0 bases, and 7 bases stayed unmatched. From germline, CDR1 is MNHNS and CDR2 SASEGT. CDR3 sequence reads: CASSALAVASTDTQYF. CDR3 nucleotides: TGTGCCAGCAGTGCTCTAGCGGTTGCTAGCACAGATACGCAGTATTTT.

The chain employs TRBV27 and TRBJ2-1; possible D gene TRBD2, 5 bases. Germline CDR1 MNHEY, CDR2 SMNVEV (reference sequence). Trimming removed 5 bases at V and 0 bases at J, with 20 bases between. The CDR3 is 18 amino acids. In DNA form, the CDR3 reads TGTGCCAGCAGTCCATACCTCCAAGCGGCTAGCTCCTACAATGAGCAGTTCTTC. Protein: CASSPYLQAASSYNEQFF.

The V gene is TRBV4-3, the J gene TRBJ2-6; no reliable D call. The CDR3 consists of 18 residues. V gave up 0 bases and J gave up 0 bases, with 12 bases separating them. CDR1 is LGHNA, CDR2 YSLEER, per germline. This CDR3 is CASSQDVPRNSGANVLTF. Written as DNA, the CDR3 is TGCGCCAGCAGCCAAGATGTCCCCAGGAACTCTGGGGCCAACGTCCTGACTTTC.

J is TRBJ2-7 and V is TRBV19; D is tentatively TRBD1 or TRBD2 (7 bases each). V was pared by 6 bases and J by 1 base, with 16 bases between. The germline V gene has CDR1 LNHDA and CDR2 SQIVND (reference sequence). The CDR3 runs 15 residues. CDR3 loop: CASRLQGEGSYEQYF. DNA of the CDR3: TGTGCCAGTAGGCTCCAGGGGGAGGGATCCTACGAGCAGTACTTC.

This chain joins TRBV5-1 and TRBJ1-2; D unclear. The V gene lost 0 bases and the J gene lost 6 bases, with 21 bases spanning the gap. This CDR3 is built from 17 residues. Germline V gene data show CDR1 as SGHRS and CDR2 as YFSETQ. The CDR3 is CASSLVPGDKLPNGYTF. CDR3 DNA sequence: TGCGCCAGCAGCTTGGTGCCAGGAGATAAGCTACCCAATGGCTACACCTTC.

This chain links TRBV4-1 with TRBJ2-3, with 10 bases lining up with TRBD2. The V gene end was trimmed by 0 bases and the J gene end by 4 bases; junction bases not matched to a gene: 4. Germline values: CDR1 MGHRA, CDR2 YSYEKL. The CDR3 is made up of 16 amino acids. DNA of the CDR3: TGCGCCAGCAGCCAAGAGCTAGCGGGAGCCTCAGATACGCAGTATTTT. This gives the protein CASSQELAGASDTQYF.

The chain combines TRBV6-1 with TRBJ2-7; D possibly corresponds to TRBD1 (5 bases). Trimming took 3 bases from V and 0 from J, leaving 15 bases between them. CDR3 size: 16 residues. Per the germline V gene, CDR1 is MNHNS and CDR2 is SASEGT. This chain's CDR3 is CASSEYRGQSSYEQYF. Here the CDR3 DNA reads TGTGCCAGCAGTGAGTATCGTGGACAAAGCTCCTACGAGCAGTACTTC.

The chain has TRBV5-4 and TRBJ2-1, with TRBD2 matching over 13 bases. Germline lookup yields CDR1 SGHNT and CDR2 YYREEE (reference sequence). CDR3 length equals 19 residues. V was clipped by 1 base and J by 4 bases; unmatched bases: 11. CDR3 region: CASSLRFLGLAGTYNEQFF. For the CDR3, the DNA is TGTGCCAGCAGCTTGCGGTTTCTGGGACTAGCGGGAACATACAATGAGCAGTTCTTC.

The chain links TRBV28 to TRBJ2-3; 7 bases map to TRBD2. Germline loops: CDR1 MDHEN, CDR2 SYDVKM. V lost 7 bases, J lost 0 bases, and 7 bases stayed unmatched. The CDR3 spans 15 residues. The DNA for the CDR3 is TGTGCCAGCAACGGACTAGTACCTAGCACAGATACGCAGTATTTT. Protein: CASNGLVPSTDTQYF. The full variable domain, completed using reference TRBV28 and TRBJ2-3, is DVKVTQSSRYLVKRTGEKVFLECVQDMDHENMFWYRQDPGLGLRLIYFSYDVKMKEKGDIPEGYSVSREKKERFSLILESASTNQTSMYLCASNGLVPSTDTQYFGPGTRLTVL.

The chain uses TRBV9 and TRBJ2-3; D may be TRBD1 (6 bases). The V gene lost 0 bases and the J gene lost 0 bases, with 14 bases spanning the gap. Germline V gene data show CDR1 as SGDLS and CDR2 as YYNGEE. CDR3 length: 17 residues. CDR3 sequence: CASSVERTGSSTDTQYF. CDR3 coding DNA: TGTGCCAGCAGCGTAGAGAGAACAGGGTCTAGCACAGATACGCAGTATTTT.

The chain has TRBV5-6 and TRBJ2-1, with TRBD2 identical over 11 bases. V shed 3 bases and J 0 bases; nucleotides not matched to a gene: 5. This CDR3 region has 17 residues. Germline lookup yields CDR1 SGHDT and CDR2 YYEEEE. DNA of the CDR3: TGTGCCAGCAGCTCCCCGGGACTAGCGGCCTCCTACAATGAGCAGTTCTTC. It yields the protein CASSSPGLAASYNEQFF.

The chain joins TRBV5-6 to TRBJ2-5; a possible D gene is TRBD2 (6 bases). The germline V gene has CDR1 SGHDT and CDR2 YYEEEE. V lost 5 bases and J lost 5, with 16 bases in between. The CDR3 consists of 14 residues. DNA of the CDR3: TGTGCCAGCAGATGGGGACTCGAAGCTGAGACCCAGTACTTC. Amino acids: CASRWGLEAETQYF.

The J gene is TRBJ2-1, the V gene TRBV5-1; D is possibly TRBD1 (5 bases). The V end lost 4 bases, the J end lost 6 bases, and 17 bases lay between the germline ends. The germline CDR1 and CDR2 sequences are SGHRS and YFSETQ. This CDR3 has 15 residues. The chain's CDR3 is CASSKATDTGNEQFF. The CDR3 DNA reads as TGCGCCAGCAGCAAGGCAACCGATACAGGCAATGAGCAGTTCTTC.

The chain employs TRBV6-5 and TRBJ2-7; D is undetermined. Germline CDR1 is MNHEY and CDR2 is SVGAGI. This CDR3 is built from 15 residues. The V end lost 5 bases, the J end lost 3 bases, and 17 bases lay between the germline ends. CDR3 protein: CASSRTATSDYEQYF. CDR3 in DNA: TGTGCCAGCAGTCGTACTGCAACGTCCGACTACGAGCAGTACTTC.

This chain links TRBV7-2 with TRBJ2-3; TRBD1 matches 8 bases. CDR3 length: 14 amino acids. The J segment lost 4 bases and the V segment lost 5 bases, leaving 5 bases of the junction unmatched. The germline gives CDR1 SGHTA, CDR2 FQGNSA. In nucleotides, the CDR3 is TGTGCCAGCAGCCCACGGACAGGGCCAGATACGCAGTATTTT. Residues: CASSPRTGPDTQYF.

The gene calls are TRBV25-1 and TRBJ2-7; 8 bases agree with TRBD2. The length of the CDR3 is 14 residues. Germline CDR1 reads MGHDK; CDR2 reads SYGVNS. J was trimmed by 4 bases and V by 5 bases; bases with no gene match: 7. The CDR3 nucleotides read TGTGCCAGCAGTCAGGGTAGCGGGAAATACGAGCAGTACTTC. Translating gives CASSQGSGKYEQYF.

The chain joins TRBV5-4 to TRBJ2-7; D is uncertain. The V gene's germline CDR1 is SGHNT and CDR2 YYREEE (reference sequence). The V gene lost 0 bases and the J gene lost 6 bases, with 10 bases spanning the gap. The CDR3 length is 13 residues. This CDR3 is CASSLALAAEQYF. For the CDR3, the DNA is TGTGCCAGCAGCTTGGCCTTGGCGGCCGAGCAGTACTTC.

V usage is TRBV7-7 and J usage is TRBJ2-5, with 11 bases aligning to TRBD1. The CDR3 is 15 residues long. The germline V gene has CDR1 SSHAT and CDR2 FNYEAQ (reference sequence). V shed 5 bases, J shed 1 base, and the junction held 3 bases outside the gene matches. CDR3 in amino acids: CASSTGTGGQETQYF. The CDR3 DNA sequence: TGTGCCAGCAGCACCGGGACAGGGGGCCAAGAGACCCAGTACTTC.

The CDR3 sequence is CASSLLRGLGTDTQYF. As DNA, the CDR3 is TGTGCCAGCAGTTTACTCAGGGGGTTGGGCACAGATACGCAGTATTTT. V is TRBV27 and J is TRBJ2-3; TRBD1 agrees at 7 bases. Germline assignment: CDR1 MNHEY and CDR2 SMNVEV (reference sequence). The CDR3 has 16 amino acids. J lost 1 base, V lost 2 bases, and 6 bases had no gene match.

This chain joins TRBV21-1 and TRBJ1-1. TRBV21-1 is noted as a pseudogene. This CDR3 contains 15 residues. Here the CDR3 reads CASSKAKGINTEAFF. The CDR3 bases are TGTGCCAGCAGCAAAGCGAAGGGCATAAACACTGAAGCTTTCTTT.

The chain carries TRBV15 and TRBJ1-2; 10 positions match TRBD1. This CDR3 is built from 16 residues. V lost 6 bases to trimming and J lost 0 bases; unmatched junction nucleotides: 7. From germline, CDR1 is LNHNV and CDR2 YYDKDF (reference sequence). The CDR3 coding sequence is TGTGCCACCAGGAGGACAGGGGGGAAGGCTAACTATGGCTACACCTTC. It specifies CATRRTGGKANYGYTF.

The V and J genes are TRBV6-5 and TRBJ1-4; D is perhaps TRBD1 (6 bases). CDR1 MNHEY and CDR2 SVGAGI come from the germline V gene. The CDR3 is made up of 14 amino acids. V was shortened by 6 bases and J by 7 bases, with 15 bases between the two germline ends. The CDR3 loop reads CASSFNRDPEKLFF. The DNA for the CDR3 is TGTGCCAGCAGCTTCAACAGGGATCCTGAAAAACTGTTTTTT.